This TCR beta chain was sequenced in a study of T cell changes during pregnancy in multiple sclerosis. The data were produced by immunoSEQ multiplex PCR, yet TCRdb's version contains in-frame clones alone and is incomplete. The table includes some 27,000 clones, less than 90% detected once. In germline, CDR1 is MNHEY, CDR2 SMNVEV (reference sequence). V was pared by 4 bases and J by 8 bases, with 28 bases between. The CDR3 consists of 18 residues. The chain combines TRBV27 with TRBJ2-3, with D possibly matching TRBD2 (6 bases). The sample consisted of CD8+ T cells from peripheral blood mononuclear cells, taken before pregnancy. The TCR sequence derives from a female donor with multiple sclerosis, enrolled in a pregnancy study. CDR3 nucleotide sequence: TGTGCCAGCAGTTCCCCGCGCATGGGACTGTGGGGTGGTGGTACGCAGTATTTT. It translates to CASSSPRMGLWGGGTQYF.